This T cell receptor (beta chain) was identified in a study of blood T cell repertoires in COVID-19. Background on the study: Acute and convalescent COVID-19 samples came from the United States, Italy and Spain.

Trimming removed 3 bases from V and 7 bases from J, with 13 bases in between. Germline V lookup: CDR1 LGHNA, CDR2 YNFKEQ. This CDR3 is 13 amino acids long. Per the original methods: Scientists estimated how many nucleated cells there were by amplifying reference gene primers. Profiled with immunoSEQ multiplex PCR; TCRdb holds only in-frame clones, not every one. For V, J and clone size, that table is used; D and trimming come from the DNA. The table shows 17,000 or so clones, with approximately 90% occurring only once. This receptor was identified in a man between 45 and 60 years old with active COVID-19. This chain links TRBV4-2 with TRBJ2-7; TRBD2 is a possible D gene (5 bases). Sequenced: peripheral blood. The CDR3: CASSQMAPGEQYF. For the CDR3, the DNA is TGTGCCAGCAGCCAGATGGCACCGGGGGAGCAGTACTTC.